The T cell receptor beta chain under discussion was sequenced for a study of blood T cell repertoires in COVID-19. The wider study: COVID-19 samples from acute and convalescent phases originated in the United States, Italy and Spain. The cDNA or gDNA used as material had been derived from T cells, B-cell-depleted T cells, or PBMCs.

Per the study methods: Estimated nucleated cell counts came from reference gene primer amplification. Sequencing used immunoSEQ multiplex PCR; TCRdb keeps in-frame clones, though not all of them. V and J calls and clone size are as listed in that table; D and trimming were resolved from the DNA. The table has about 170,000 clones, around 82% seen once. Patients in Seattle were enrolled during active infection, then followed longitudinally. This sequence was found in a man older than 75 with COVID-19, enrolled during active disease. Sequenced: peripheral blood.

Here the CDR3 reads CASSRGQDATNEKLFF. Written as DNA, the CDR3 is TGTGCCAGTAGTAGGGGACAGGATGCAACTAATGAAAAACTGTTTTTT. V and J are TRBV19 and TRBJ1-4; 8 bases agree with TRBD1. The trim removed 4 bases at V and 0 bases at J, leaving 4 bases unmatched. Germline V gene data show CDR1 as LNHDA and CDR2 as SQIVND (reference sequence). The length of the CDR3 is 16 residues.